This T cell receptor beta chain originates from a study of response to subunit inactivated influenza vaccine. Each CDR3 protein gets one entry after TCRdb re-called the RT-PCR reads with MiXCR. The data show 700,000 to 900,000 distinct CDR3 sequences, with 21% seen just once and about 9.4% held by the top ten. The CDR3 has 15 amino acids. Germline CDR1 is SEHNR and CDR2 is FQNEAQ (reference sequence). Trimming cost V 2 bases and J 3 bases, with 12 bases left between them. This clonotype was recorded a few times. V gene TRBV7-9 combines with J gene TRBJ2-3, with a tentative D call TRBD2 (5 bases). This TCR derives from a man aged 45-65 years who received an inactivated influenza vaccine. The sequencing used PBMCs from blood, collected roughly 5 days after vaccination. This chain's CDR3 is CASSLQSGNTDTQYF. Written as DNA, the CDR3 is TGTGCCAGCAGCTTACAATCGGGGAATACAGATACGCAGTATTTT.